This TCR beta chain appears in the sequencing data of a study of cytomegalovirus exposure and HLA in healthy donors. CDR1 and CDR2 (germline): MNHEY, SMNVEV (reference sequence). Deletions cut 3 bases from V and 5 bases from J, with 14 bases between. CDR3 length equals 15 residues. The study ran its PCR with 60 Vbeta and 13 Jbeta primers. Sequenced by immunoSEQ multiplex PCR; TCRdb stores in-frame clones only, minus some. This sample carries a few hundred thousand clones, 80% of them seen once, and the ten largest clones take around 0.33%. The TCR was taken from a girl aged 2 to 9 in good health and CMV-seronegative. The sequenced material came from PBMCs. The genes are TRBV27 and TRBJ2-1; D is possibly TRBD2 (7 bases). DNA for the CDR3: TGTGCCAGCAGTTTCACTCGGGGGGCAGACAATGAGCAGTTCTTC. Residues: CASSFTRGADNEQFF.